This T cell receptor beta chain comes out of a study of blood T cells in healthy people across ages. Background on the study: Capturing about one barcoded beta molecule per two T cells was achieved by template switching.

Trimming took off 6 bases at V and 7 bases at J, with 12 bases between the two ends. The CDR3 sequence is 12 residues long. Germline assignment: CDR1 SGHTA and CDR2 FQGNSA. This clonotype occurred a few times. The antigen is undetermined. Sample-barcoded 5' priming and a J-beta primer mix drove a second PCR of roughly 7 to 11 cycles. TCRdb re-called the 5' RACE reads through MiXCR, storing one row per CDR3 protein. The table lists over 1,500,000 distinct CDR3 sequences, just under 50% of them singletons. General observations from the study: Possibly, changes in expanded clonotypes were confounded because donor CMV status was unknown.

This rearrangement joins TRBV7-2 to TRBJ1-2; D is possibly TRBD1 (5 bases). Sequenced: blood. The sequence was obtained from a middle-aged woman in good health. This CDR3 is CASRAGGSGYTF. The CDR3 coding sequence is TGTGCCAGCAGAGCCGGGGGATCTGGCTACACCTTC.